This T cell receptor (beta chain) was captured in a study of blood T cell repertoires in COVID-19. Study summary: Sites in the United States, Italy and Spain provided acute and convalescent COVID-19 samples. PBMCs, B-cell-depleted T cells, or T cells provided the cDNA or gDNA that made up the material.

This clone was seen just once. This CDR3 is 15 amino acids long. Germline V lookup: CDR1 SGHRS, CDR2 YFSETQ. V was shortened by 4 bases and J by 4 bases, with 16 bases between the two germline ends. As handled by the study authors: Scientists estimated how many nucleated cells there were by amplifying reference gene primers. The repertoire was sequenced with immunoSEQ multiplex PCR; TCRdb's copy has only in-frame clones and lacks some. The DNA gave D and trimming, while V, J and clone size come from that table. The sample has some 200,000 clones, around 84% seen once. Sequencing was performed on peripheral blood. V is TRBV5-1 and J is TRBJ2-3; D remains ambiguous. This sequence was found in an older woman who had recovered from COVID-19. The DNA for the CDR3 is TGCGCCAGCAGCCCCCCCGGCTTAGCAGCAGATACGCAGTATTTT. This codes for CASSPPGLAADTQYF.